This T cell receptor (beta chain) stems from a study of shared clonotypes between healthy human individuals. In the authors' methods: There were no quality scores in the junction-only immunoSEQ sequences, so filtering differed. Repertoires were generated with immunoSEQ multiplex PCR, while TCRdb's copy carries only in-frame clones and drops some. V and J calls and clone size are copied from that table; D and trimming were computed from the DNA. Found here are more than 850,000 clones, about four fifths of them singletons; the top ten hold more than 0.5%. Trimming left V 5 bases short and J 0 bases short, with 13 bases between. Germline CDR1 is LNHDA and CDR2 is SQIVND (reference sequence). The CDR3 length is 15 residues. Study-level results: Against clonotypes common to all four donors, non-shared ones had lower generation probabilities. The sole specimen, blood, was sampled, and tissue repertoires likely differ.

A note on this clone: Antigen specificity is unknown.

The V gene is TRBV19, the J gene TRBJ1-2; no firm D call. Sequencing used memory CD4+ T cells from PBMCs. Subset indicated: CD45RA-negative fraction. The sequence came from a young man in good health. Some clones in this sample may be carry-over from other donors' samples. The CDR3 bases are TGTGCCAGTAGTGATGGTGCGGGAACTAACTATGGCTACACCTTC. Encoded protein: CASSDGAGTNYGYTF. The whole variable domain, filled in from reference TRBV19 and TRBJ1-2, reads DGGITQSPKYLFRKEGQNVTLSCEQNLNHDAMYWYRQDPGQGLRLIYYSQIVNDFQKGDIAEGYSVSREKKESFPLTVTSAQKNPTAFYLCASSDGAGTNYGYTFGSGTRLTVV.